One sample yielded the 16 T cell receptor beta chains listed below, sequenced in a study of T cells in Graves' hyperthyroidism and ophthalmopathy. Amplification of TCR beta CDR3 regions used RNA as the template. In the first-round RT-PCR of the TCR CDR3, the HTBI primer set was used. TCRdb recomputed calls from the multiplex PCR reads with MiXCR, one row per CDR3 protein. Of fewer than 350,000 distinct CDR3 sequences in the sample, over 15% were seen once. The specimen was blood. Receptor source: a woman aged 45-65 years with Graves' hyperthyroidism.

This clonotype appeared many times. V usage is TRBV5-6 and J usage is TRBJ1-1, with a tentative D call TRBD1 (5 bases). Trimming left V 1 base short and J 0 bases short, with 10 bases between. CDR1 and CDR2 from the germline V gene are SGHDT and YYEEEE. The CDR3 sequence is 15 residues long. CDR3 sequence (DNA): TGTGCCAGCAGCTTGCTGGGACGGGTGAACACTGAAGCTTTCTTT. This translates into CASSLLGRVNTEAFF.

This clonotype has a count of ten or more. V usage is TRBV6-1 and J usage is TRBJ2-4; 7 bases map to TRBD1. The germline CDR1 and CDR2 sequences are MNHNS and SASEGT. This CDR3 region has 16 residues. With 7 bases clipped from V and 4 bases from J, the junction kept 13 bases outside the gene matches. The CDR3 nucleotides read TGTGCCAGCATTTTAGGGGACACAGGGGAAAAAAACATTCAGTACTTC. It encodes CASILGDTGEKNIQYF.

The chain links TRBV30 to TRBJ2-1, with unresolved D. The V gene's germline CDR1 is GTSNPN and CDR2 SVGIG (reference sequence). CDR3 size: 13 residues. Trimming stripped 7 bases from V and 0 bases from J, with 10 bases between. As DNA, the CDR3 is TGTGCCTTTGACCGACTCTCCTACAATGAGCAGTTCTTC. Its protein product is CAFDRLSYNEQFF. The entire variable domain, with the rest obtained from reference TRBV30 and TRBJ2-1, is as follows: SQTIHQWPATLVQPVGSPLSLECTVEGTSNPNLYWYRQAAGRGLQLLFYSVGIGQISSEVPQNLSASRPQDRQFILSSKKLLLSDSGFYLCAFDRLSYNEQFFGPGTRLTVL.

This chain connects TRBV3-1 to TRBJ2-7; weak D call: TRBD1 (5 bases). This CDR3 is 12 amino acids long. V lost 2 bases and J 3 bases, leaving 5 bases between the germline ends. Looked up from germline, CDR1 is LGHDT and CDR2 is YNNKEL (reference sequence). CDR3 nucleotide sequence: TGTGCCAGCAGCCAAACAGGCTACGAGCAGTACTTC. Its translation is CASSQTGYEQYF.

The rearrangement links TRBV3-1 to TRBJ2-3; D gene uncertain. This CDR3 has 18 residues. Germline CDR1 reads LGHDT; CDR2 reads YNNKEL (reference sequence). Trimming stripped 1 base from V and 0 bases from J, with 17 bases between. The CDR3 DNA reads TGTGCCAGCAGCCAAGGCTCGCTTCTACTTACTAGCACAGATACGCAGTATTTT. Translation gives CASSQGSLLLTSTDTQYF.

This clonotype has only a few counts. The chain joins TRBV5-4 to TRBJ2-1; 7 positions match TRBD2. Germline V gene sequence: CDR1 SGHNT, CDR2 YYREEE (reference sequence). CDR3 length: 15 residues. Trimming took 0 bases from V and 9 from J; bases not matched to a gene: 9. CDR3 DNA: TGTGCCAGCAGCTTGGGGGAGCCCAAGCGGGGTGAGCAGTTCTTC. Translating gives CASSLGEPKRGEQFF.

The chain has TRBV5-1 and TRBJ2-7, with D possibly TRBD2 on 6 matching bases. This CDR3 is 15 amino acids long. Germline V lookup: CDR1 SGHRS, CDR2 YFSETQ. Between the trimmed V and J ends, which lost 0 bases and 1 base, there was a span of 11 bases. The CDR3 region has the DNA TGCGCCAGCAGCTTGGGGAGGGGTTCATCCTACGAGCAGTACTTC. Translating it yields CASSLGRGSSYEQYF.

In this sample, this clonotype turned up a few times. Its ends do not fully match the called genes, so a read error is possible. This chain connects TRBV24-1 to TRBJ2-2; D gene unclear. CDR3 length: 13 residues. Germline V gene data show CDR1 as KGHDR and CDR2 as SFDVKD. This chain's CDR3 is CTTSAQTTGELFF. CDR3 in DNA: TGTACCACCAGTGCCCAGACCACCGGGGAGCTGTTTTTT.

This chain links TRBV7-9 with TRBJ2-3, with TRBD2 matching 10 bases. V trimming: 5 bases; J trimming: 4 bases; junction bases outside the gene matches: 9. The CDR3 has 16 residues. Germline-derived CDR1 and CDR2 are SEHNR and FQNEAQ (reference sequence). Written as DNA, the CDR3 is TGTGCCAGCAGCATCGTACTAGCGGGGCCCGCAGATACGCAGTATTTT. Protein: CASSIVLAGPADTQYF. Supplemented by reference TRBV7-9 and TRBJ2-3, the full variable domain reads DTGVSQNPRHKITKRGQNVTFRCDPISEHNRLYWYRQTLGQGPEFLTYFQNEAQLEKSRLLSDRFSAERPKGSFSTLEIQRTEQGDSAMYLCASSIVLAGPADTQYFGPGTRLTVL.

The V call is TRBV11-2, the J call TRBJ1-1; D gene ambiguous. V was trimmed by 1 base and J by 3 bases, leaving 9 bases between them. The CDR3 is made up of 14 amino acids. Germline CDR1 SGHAT, CDR2 FQNNGV. For the CDR3, the DNA is TGTGCCAGCAGCTTAGCAAGGCAGCACACTGAAGCTTTCTTT. As protein: CASSLARQHTEAFF.

This clonotype was recorded at least ten times. This chain uses TRBV5-6 with TRBJ2-5; D is undetermined. The CDR3 runs 12 residues. V was cut by 2 bases and J by 9 bases, with 11 bases left in between. Germline V gene sequence: CDR1 SGHDT, CDR2 YYEEEE. CDR3 DNA sequence: TGTGCCAGCAGCTTCCCCGGGCGCCCCCAGTACTTC. Amino acids: CASSFPGRPQYF. Supplemented by reference TRBV5-6 and TRBJ2-5, the full variable domain reads DAGVTQSPTHLIKTRGQQVTLRCSPKSGHDTVSWYQQALGQGPQFIFQYYEEEERQRGNFPDRFSGHQFPNYSSELNVNALLLGDSALYLCASSFPGRPQYFGPGTRLLVL.

The chain recombines TRBV5-4 with TRBJ2-7, with D possibly being TRBD2 (6 bases). The V and J ends lost 4 bases and 4 bases respectively, with 18 bases between them. CDR3 length equals 15 residues. Germline V gene data show CDR1 as SGHNT and CDR2 as YYREEE (reference sequence). The CDR3 DNA reads as TGTGCCAGCAGCCCCGGGCGGGATTTAATATACGAGCAGTACTTC. It translates to CASSPGRDLIYEQYF.

The chain joins TRBV18 to TRBJ1-2, with no clear D. The CDR3 runs to 15 residues. The V end was cut by 2 bases, the J end by 8 bases, with 18 bases between. Germline assignment: CDR1 KGHSH and CDR2 LQKENI. This chain's CDR3 is CASSPSTARMNGYTF. For the CDR3, the DNA is TGTGCCAGCTCACCAAGTACAGCCCGGATGAACGGCTACACCTTC.

This clonotype has only a few counts. This chain joins TRBV2 and TRBJ2-1, with 12 bases matching TRBD2. This CDR3 is built from 19 residues. CDR1 SNHLY and CDR2 FYNNEI come from the germline V gene. Trimming took 6 bases from V and 7 from J; bases not matched to a gene: 19. The CDR3 sequence: CASSPPIGLAGKRRNEQFF. CDR3 DNA: TGTGCCAGCAGCCCGCCTATTGGACTAGCGGGAAAGAGAAGGAATGAGCAGTTCTTC.

This clonotype turned up a few times. The gene calls are TRBV29-1 and TRBJ2-5; 9 bases are a match to TRBD1. The CDR3 consists of 13 residues. V was clipped by 7 bases and J by 4 bases; unmatched bases: 7. Germline CDR1 and CDR2: SQVTM and ANQGSEA. This CDR3 is CSATRTGAETQYF. As DNA, the CDR3 is TGCAGCGCCACAAGGACAGGGGCAGAGACCCAGTACTTC.

The genes are TRBV5-5 and TRBJ2-2; maybe TRBD1 (5 bases). This CDR3 contains 16 residues. Germline values: CDR1 SGHKS, CDR2 YYEKEE (reference sequence). Trimming took off 0 bases at V and 3 bases at J, with 12 bases between the two ends. CDR3 sequence: CASSLDWGAYTGELFF. As DNA, the CDR3 is TGTGCCAGCAGCTTGGACTGGGGCGCGTACACCGGGGAGCTGTTTTTT.